This T cell receptor beta chain was documented in a study of early T cells in non-severe SARS-CoV-2 infection. This clonotype was seen many times. Unique molecular identifiers tagged individual cDNA molecules. In TCRdb, the 5' RACE reads were re-called with MiXCR into one record per CDR3 protein. This sample yields around 61,000 distinct CDR3 sequences, of which over 9.5% are seen a single time; 6.5% belongs to the top ten. The CDR3 has 16 residues. Trimming cost V 6 bases and J 8 bases; bases outside gene matches: 12. Germline V gives CDR1 MNHEY, CDR2 SMNVEV (reference sequence). Sequencing used whole blood. The chain carries TRBV27 and TRBJ1-4; TRBD1 matches 10 bases. The TCR comes from an adult who was a healthcare worker with PCR-confirmed SARS-CoV-2 infection or an uninfected control (not recorded which). This chain's CDR3 is CASSLHRTGGGEKLFF. For the CDR3, the DNA is TGTGCCAGCAGCCTCCACCGGACAGGGGGAGGCGAAAAACTGTTTTTT.